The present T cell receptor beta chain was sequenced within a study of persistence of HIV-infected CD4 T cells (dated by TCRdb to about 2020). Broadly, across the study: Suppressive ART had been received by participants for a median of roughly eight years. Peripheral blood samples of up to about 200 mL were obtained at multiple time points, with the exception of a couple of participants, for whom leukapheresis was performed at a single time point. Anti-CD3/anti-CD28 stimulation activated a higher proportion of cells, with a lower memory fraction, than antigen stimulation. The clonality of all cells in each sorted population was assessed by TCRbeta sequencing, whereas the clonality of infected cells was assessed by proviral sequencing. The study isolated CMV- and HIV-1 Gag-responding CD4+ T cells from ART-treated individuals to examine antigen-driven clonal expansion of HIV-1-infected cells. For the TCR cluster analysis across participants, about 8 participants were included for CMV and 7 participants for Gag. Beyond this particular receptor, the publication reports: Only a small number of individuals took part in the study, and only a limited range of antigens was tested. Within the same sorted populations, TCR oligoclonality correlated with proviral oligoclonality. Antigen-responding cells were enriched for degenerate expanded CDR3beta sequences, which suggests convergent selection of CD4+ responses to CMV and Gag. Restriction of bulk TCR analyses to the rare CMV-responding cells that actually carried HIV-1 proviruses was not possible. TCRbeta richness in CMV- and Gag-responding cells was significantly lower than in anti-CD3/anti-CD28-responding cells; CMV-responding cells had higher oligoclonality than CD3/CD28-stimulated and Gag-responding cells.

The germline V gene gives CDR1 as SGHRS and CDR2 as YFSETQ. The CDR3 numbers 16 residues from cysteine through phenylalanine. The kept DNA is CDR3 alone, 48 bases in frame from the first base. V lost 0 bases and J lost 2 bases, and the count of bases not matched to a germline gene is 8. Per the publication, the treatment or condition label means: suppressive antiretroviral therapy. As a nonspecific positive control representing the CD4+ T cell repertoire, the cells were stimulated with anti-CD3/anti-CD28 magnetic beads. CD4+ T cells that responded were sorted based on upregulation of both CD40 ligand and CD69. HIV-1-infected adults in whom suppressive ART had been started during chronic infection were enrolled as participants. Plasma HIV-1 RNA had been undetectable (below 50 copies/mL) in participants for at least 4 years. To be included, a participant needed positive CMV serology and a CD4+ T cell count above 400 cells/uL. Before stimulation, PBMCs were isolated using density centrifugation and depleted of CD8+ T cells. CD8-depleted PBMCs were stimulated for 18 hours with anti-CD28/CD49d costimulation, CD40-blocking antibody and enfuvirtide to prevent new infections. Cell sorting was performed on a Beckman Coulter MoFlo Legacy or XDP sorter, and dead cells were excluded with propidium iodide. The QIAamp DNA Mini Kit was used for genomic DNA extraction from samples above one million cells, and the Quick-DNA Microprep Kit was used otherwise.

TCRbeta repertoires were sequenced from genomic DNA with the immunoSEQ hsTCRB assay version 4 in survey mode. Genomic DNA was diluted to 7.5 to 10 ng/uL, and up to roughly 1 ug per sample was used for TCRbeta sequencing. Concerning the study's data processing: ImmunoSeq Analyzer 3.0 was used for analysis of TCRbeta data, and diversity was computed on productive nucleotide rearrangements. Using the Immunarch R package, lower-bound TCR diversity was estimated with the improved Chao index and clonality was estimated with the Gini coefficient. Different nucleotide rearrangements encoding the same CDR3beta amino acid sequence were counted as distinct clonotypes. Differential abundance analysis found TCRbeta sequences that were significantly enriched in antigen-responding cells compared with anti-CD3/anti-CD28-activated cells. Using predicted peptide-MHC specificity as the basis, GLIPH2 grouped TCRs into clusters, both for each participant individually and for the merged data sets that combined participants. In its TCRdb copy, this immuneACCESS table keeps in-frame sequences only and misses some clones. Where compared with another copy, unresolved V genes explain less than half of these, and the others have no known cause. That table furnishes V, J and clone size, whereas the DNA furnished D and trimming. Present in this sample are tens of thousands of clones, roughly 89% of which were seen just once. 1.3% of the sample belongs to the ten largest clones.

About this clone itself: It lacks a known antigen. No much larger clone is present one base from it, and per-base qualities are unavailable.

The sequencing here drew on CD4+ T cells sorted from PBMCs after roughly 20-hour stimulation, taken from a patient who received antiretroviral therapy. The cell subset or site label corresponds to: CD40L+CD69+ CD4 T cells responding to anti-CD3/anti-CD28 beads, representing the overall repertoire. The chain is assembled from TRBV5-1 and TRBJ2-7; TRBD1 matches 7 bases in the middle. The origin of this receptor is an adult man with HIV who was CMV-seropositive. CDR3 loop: CASSLAARQGAYEQYF. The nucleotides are TGCGCCAGCAGCTTGGCCGCTCGGCAGGGGGCCTACGAGCAGTACTTC.